Each of the 18 T cell receptor beta chains below was sequenced from the same sample in a study of blood T cell repertoires in COVID-19. Clones were read by immunoSEQ multiplex PCR, and TCRdb kept only the in-frame ones, dropping some. The sample includes some 170,000 clones, 65% to 85% seen only once; the top ten take about 6.7%. Sequencing used peripheral blood. Every receptor here comes from a woman between 40 and 50 years old with COVID-19, enrolled during active disease.

The chain links TRBV6-2 or TRBV6-3 to TRBJ2-3, with D unresolved. CDR1 and CDR2 from the germline V gene are MNHEY and SVGEGT. The CDR3 runs 19 residues. V was clipped by 2 bases and J by 3 bases, with 24 bases between them. CDR3: CASSYPPVLWARRTDTQYF. CDR3 bases: TGTGCCAGCAGTTACCCACCCGTATTATGGGCCCGCCGTACAGATACGCAGTATTTT.

V gene TRBV7-2 combines with J gene TRBJ1-2, with 7 nucleotides matching TRBD1. J lost 6 bases, V lost 4 bases, and 5 bases had no gene match. CDR3 length: 13 residues. The germline gives CDR1 SGHTA, CDR2 FQGNSA. CDR3 bases: TGTGCCAGCAGCTATGACAGGGAAGATGGCTACACCTTC. Residues: CASSYDREDGYTF.

The chain links TRBV5-5 to TRBJ2-2, with 14 positions matching TRBD2. Germline-derived CDR1 and CDR2 are SGHKS and YYEKEE (reference sequence). J was trimmed by 7 bases and V by 4 bases; bases with no gene match: 3. CDR3 length: 15 amino acids. The CDR3 DNA is TGTGCCAGCAGCCGACTAGCGGGGGGGATCGGGGAGCTGTTTTTT. It specifies CASSRLAGGIGELFF.

The genes are TRBV27 and TRBJ1-1; perhaps TRBD1 as D (5 bases). CDR1 and CDR2 (germline): MNHEY, SMNVEV (reference sequence). Trimming cost V 2 bases and J 6 bases, with 10 bases left between them. CDR3 length equals 13 residues. CDR3: CASSLQGRAEAFF. The CDR3, as DNA: TGTGCCAGCAGTTTACAGGGTAGGGCTGAAGCTTTCTTT.

The rearrangement joins TRBV6-5 to TRBJ1-1; D uncertain. CDR1 MNHEY and CDR2 SVGAGI come from the germline V gene. Trimming pared 7 bases from V and 4 bases from J, leaving 13 bases between. CDR3 length: 13 amino acids. Here the CDR3 DNA reads TGTGCCAGCATCCGACGGGTGACCACTGAAGCTTTCTTT. It is translated as CASIRRVTTEAFF.

The DNA for the CDR3 is TGCGCCAGCAGCTTCCGGGACACTAAAGATGAGCAGTTCTTC. It translates to CASSFRDTKDEQFF. V gene TRBV5-1 combines with J gene TRBJ2-1; possibly TRBD1 for D (6 bases). The CDR3 is 14 residues long. V lost 2 bases and J lost 8, with 14 bases in between. Germline values: CDR1 SGHRS, CDR2 YFSETQ.

The chain joins TRBV5-5 to TRBJ1-6; weak D call: TRBD1 (5 bases). Germline CDR1 SGHKS, CDR2 YYEKEE (reference sequence). The length of the CDR3 is 17 residues. V was pared by 0 bases and J by 7 bases, with 17 bases between. The CDR3 is CASSLVTGPDQNSPLHF. The DNA of the CDR3 is TGTGCCAGCAGCTTGGTAACAGGTCCTGACCAAAATTCACCCCTCCACTTT.

The V and J genes are TRBV2 and TRBJ2-7; 10 bases line up with TRBD1. J lost 5 bases, V lost 10 bases, and 11 bases had no gene match. Germline loops: CDR1 SNHLY, CDR2 FYNNEI. The CDR3 extends over 14 amino acids. The CDR3 DNA reads as TGTGCCAACCGACACCGGGACAGGGGCAACGAGCAGTACTTC. This sequence encodes CANRHRDRGNEQYF.

The chain employs TRBV5-4 and TRBJ2-7; D is unresolved. The CDR3 runs to 14 residues. V gave up 4 bases and J gave up 7 bases, with 18 bases separating them. Germline V gene data show CDR1 as SGHNT and CDR2 as YYREEE (reference sequence). Here the CDR3 reads CASSVSYPLREQYF. CDR3 bases: TGTGCCAGCAGCGTTAGCTACCCCCTACGGGAGCAGTACTTC.

This chain uses TRBV29-1 with TRBJ1-1; D possibly corresponds to TRBD1 (5 bases). The CDR3 consists of 14 residues. In germline, CDR1 is SQVTM, CDR2 ANQGSEA. CDR3 amino acids: CGVGGRGTNTEAFF. CDR3 sequence (DNA): TGCGGGGTTGGAGGGAGGGGAACTAACACTGAAGCTTTCTTT.

The V call is TRBV27, the J call TRBJ1-4; D not resolved. The CDR3 is 15 residues long. With 5 bases removed from V and 5 bases from J, the gap between germline ends came to 15 bases. CDR1 is MNHEY and CDR2 is SMNVEV in the germline V gene (reference sequence). The CDR3 spells CASSANRDRNEKLFF. For the CDR3, the DNA is TGTGCCAGCAGTGCGAACAGAGATAGGAATGAAAAACTGTTTTTT.

This chain connects TRBV10-3 to TRBJ2-7, with D possibly being TRBD1 (5 bases). This CDR3 comprises 13 residues. Germline CDR1 is ENHRY and CDR2 is SYGVKD. DNA of the CDR3: TGTGCGTCAAAGTTCGGACAACTCTACGAGCAGTACTTC. Residues: CASKFGQLYEQYF.

This clone occurred a few times. V gene TRBV5-4 combines with J gene TRBJ1-1; D unresolved. V dropped 7 bases and J dropped 4 bases, with 11 bases sitting between them. The CDR3 contains 12 residues. Per the germline V gene, CDR1 is SGHNT and CDR2 is YYREEE (reference sequence). CDR3 protein: CASAGRTTEAFF. In nucleotides, the CDR3 is TGTGCCAGCGCGGGTCGAACCACTGAAGCTTTCTTT.

This chain uses TRBV10-2 with TRBJ2-3; perhaps TRBD2 as D (6 bases). Germline assignment: CDR1 WSHSY and CDR2 SAAADI. Trimming cost V 10 bases and J 2 bases, with 13 bases left between them. The CDR3 sequence is 13 residues long. CDR3 sequence (DNA): TGCGCCACCGTAAGGACTACCACAGATACGCAGTATTTT. As protein: CATVRTTTDTQYF.

The chain is built from TRBV12-5 and TRBJ1-1; possible D gene TRBD1, 5 bases. CDR3 size: 15 residues. Germline CDR1 LGHNT, CDR2 FRNRAP. V gave up 3 bases and J gave up 4 bases, with 15 bases separating them. In nucleotides, the CDR3 is TGTGCTAGTGGTTTTCTTGGGACGGAGGGCACTGAAGCTTTCTTT. The encoded protein is CASGFLGTEGTEAFF.

Note on this clone: The junction does not match germline at one end; this may be a read error. CDR3 loop: CASSFGDTIYF. CDR3 DNA: TGTGCCAGCAGTTTTGGAGACACCATATATTTT. The chain links TRBV28 to TRBJ1-3; D ambiguous. The CDR3 is 11 residues long. Germline V gives CDR1 MDHEN, CDR2 SYDVKM.

The J gene is TRBJ1-2, the V gene TRBV5-6; no clear D. Germline V CDR1 and CDR2: SGHDT, YYEEEE. V was pared by 0 bases and J by 8 bases, with 14 bases between. This CDR3 region has 14 residues. The CDR3 sequence is CASSLARRFSGYTF. The CDR3 coding sequence is TGTGCCAGCAGCTTGGCTCGCCGGTTTTCGGGCTACACCTTC. Full variable domain (rest looked up from reference TRBV5-6 and TRBJ1-2): DAGVTQSPTHLIKTRGQQVTLRCSPKSGHDTVSWYQQALGQGPQFIFQYYEEEERQRGNFPDRFSGHQFPNYSSELNVNALLLGDSALYLCASSLARRFSGYTFGSGTRLTVV.

The rearrangement links TRBV5-1 to TRBJ2-6, with 7 bases lining up with TRBD2. The junction had 8 bases not matched to a gene; V was cut back by 0 bases and J by 2 bases. The CDR3 extends over 18 amino acids. The germline gives CDR1 SGHRS, CDR2 YFSETQ. Here the CDR3 DNA reads TGCGCCAGCAGCTTGGCCTGGGCGGGAGTCGCTGGGGCCAACGTCCTGACTTTC. Encoded protein: CASSLAWAGVAGANVLTF.